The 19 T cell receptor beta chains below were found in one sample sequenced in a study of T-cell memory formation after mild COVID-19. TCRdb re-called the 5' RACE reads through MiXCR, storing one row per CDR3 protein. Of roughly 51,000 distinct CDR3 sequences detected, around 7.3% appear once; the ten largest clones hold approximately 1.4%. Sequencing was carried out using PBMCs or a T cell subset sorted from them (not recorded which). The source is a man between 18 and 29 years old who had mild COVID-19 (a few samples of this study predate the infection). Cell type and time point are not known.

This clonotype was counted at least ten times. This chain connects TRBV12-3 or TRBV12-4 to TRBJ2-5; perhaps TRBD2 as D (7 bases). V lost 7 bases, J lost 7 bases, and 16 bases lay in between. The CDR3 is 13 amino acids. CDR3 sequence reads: CASTKGGARTQYF. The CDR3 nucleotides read TGTGCCAGCACCAAGGGGGGGGCCAGGACCCAGTACTTC.

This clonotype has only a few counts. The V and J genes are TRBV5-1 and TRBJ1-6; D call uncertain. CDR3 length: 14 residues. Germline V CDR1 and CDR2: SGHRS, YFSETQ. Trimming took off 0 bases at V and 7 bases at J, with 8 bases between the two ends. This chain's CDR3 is CASSLATVNSPLHF. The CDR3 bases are TGCGCCAGCAGCTTGGCCACTGTGAATTCACCCCTCCACTTT.

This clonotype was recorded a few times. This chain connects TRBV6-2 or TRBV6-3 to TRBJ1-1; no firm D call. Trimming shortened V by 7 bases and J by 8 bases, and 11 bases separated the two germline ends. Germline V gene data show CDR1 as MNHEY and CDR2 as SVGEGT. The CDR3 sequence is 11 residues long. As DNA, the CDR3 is TGTGCCAGCAAGGATCGGTGGGAAGCTTTCTTT. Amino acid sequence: CASKDRWEAFF.

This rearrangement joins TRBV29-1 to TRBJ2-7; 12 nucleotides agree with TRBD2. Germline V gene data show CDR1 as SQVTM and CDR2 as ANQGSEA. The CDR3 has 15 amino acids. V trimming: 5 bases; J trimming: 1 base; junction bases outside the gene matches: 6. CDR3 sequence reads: CSVLTSGGSSYEQYF. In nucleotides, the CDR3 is TGCAGCGTTCTGACTAGCGGGGGATCGTCCTACGAGCAGTACTTC.

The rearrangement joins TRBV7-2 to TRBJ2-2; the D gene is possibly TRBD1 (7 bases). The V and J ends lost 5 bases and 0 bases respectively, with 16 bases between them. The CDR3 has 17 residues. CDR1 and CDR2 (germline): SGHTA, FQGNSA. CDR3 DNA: TGTGCCAGCAGCCCCGGAGGAGGGACAGCGAACACCGGGGAGCTGTTTTTT. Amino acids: CASSPGGGTANTGELFF. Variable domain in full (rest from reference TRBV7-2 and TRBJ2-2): GAGVSQSPSNKVTEKGKDVELRCDPISGHTALYWYRQSLGQGLEFLIYFQGNSAPDKSGLPSDRFSAERTGGSVSTLTIQRTQQEDSAVYLCASSPGGGTANTGELFFGEGSRLTVL.

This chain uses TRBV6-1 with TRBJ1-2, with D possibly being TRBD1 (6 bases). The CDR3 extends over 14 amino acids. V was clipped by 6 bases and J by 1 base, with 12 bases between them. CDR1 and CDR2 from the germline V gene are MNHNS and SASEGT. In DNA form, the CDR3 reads TGTGCCAGCAGAAGCGTAGGGGGTAACTATGGCTACACCTTC. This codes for CASRSVGGNYGYTF.

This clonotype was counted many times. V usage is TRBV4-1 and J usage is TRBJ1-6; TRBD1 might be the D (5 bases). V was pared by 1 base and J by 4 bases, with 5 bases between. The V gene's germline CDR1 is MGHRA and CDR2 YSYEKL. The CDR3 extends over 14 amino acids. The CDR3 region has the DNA TGCGCCAGCAGCCAAGGACAGTATAATTCACCCCTCCACTTT. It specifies CASSQGQYNSPLHF.

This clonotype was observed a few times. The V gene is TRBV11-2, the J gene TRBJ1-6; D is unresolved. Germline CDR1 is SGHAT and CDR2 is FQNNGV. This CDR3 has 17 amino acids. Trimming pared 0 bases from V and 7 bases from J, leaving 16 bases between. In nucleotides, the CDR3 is TGTGCCAGCAGCTTAGACTCCGAGAGGGCGGGGAATTCACCCCTCCACTTT. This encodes CASSLDSERAGNSPLHF. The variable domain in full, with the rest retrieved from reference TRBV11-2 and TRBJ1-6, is EAGVAQSPRYKIIEKRQSVAFWCNPISGHATLYWYQQILGQGPKLLIQFQNNGVVDDSQLPKDRFSAERLKGVDSTLKIQPAKLEDSAVYLCASSLDSERAGNSPLHFGNGTRLTVT.

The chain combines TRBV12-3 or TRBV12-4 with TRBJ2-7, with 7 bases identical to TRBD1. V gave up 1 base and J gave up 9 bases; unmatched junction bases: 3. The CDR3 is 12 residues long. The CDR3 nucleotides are TGTGCCAGCAGTTTAGAAAACAGGGGGCAGTACGTC. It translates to CASSLENRGQYV.

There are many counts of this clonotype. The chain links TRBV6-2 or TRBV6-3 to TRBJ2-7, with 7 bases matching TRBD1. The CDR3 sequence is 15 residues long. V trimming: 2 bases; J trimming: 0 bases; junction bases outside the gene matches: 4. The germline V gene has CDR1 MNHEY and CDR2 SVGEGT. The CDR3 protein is CASSYQGESSYEQYF. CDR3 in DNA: TGTGCCAGCAGTTACCAGGGGGAGAGCTCCTACGAGCAGTACTTC.

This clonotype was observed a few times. The CDR3 reads CASSLDWETQYF. DNA for the CDR3: TGTGCCAGCAGCTTGGATTGGGAGACCCAGTACTTC. The chain combines TRBV5-5 with TRBJ2-5; D uncertain. Trimming left V 0 bases short and J 5 bases short, with 5 bases between. This CDR3 contains 12 residues. Per the germline V gene, CDR1 is SGHKS and CDR2 is YYEKEE (reference sequence).

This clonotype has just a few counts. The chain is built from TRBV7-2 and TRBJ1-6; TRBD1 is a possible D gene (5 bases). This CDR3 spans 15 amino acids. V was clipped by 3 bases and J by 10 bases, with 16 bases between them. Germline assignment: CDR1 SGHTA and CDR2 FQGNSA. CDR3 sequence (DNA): TGTGCCAGCAGCTTCCTAGCGGGACGGGGGTCACCCCTCCACTTT. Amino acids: CASSFLAGRGSPLHF. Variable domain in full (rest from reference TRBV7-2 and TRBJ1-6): GAGVSQSPSNKVTEKGKDVELRCDPISGHTALYWYRQSLGQGLEFLIYFQGNSAPDKSGLPSDRFSAERTGGSVSTLTIQRTQQEDSAVYLCASSFLAGRGSPLHFGNGTRLTVT.

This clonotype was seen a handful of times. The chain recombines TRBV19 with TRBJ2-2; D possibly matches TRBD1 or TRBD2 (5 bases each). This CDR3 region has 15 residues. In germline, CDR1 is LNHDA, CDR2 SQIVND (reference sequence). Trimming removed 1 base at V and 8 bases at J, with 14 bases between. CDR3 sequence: CASSIVTRGLGELFF. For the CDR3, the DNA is TGTGCCAGTAGTATAGTCACGAGGGGTCTAGGGGAGCTGTTTTTT.

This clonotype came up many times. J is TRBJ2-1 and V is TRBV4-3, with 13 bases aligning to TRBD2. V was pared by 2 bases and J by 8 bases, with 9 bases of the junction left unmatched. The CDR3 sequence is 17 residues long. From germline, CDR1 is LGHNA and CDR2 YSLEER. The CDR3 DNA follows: TGCGCCAGCAGCCAACGTCAAACTAGCGGGGGGGCGGATGAGCAGTTCTTC. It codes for CASSQRQTSGGADEQFF.

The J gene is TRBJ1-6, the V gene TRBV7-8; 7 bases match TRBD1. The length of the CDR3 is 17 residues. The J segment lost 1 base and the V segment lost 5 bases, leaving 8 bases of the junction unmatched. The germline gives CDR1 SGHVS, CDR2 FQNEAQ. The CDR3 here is CASSPRTGGSYNSPLHF. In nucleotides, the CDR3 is TGTGCCAGCAGCCCGCGGACAGGAGGATCCTATAATTCACCCCTCCACTTT. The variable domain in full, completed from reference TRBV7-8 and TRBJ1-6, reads GAGVSQSPRYKVAKRGQDVALRCDPISGHVSLFWYQQALGQGPEFLTYFQNEAQLDKSGLPSDRFFAERPEGSVSTLKIQRTQQEDSAVYLCASSPRTGGSYNSPLHFGNGTRLTVT.

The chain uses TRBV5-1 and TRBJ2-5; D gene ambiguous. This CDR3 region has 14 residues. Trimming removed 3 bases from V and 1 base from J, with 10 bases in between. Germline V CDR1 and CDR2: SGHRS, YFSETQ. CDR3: CASSSPSSQETQYF. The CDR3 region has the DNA TGCGCCAGCAGCTCCCCCTCCAGCCAAGAGACCCAGTACTTC.

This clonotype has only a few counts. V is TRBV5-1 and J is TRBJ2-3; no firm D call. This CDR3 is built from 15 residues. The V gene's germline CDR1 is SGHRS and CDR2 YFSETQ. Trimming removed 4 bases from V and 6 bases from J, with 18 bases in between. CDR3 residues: CASSPSGTLGDTQYF. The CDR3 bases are TGCGCCAGCAGCCCAAGTGGTACACTCGGGGATACGCAGTATTTT.

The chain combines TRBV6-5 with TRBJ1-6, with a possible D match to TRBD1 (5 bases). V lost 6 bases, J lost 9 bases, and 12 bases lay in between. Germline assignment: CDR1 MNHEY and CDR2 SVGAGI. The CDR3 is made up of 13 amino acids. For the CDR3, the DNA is TGTGCCAGCAGCTCAGATAGGGGTTCACCCCTCCACTTT. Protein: CASSSDRGSPLHF.

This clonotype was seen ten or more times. CDR3 in amino acids: CASSLWGTTQETQYF. The CDR3 DNA sequence: TGTGCCAGCAGCTTGTGGGGGACTACTCAAGAGACCCAGTACTTC. The gene calls are TRBV11-1 and TRBJ2-5, with 7 bases matching TRBD2. Trimming took 3 bases from V and 2 from J; bases not matched to a gene: 6. Germline V gives CDR1 SGHAT, CDR2 FQDESV (reference sequence). The CDR3 contains 15 residues.